Below, 19 T cell receptor beta chains from the same sample are listed, as sequenced in a study of blood T cell repertoires in COVID-19. Here immunoSEQ multiplex PCR was the method, and the copy in TCRdb shows in-frame clones only, minus some. This table has over 120,000 clones, roughly four fifths appearing once. The sequenced material came from peripheral blood. Every receptor here comes from a woman in her sixties or seventies with acute or convalescent COVID-19.

The rearrangement uses TRBV28 and TRBJ1-1; D gene ambiguous. V was clipped by 3 bases and J by 5 bases, with 13 bases between them. Germline CDR1 is MDHEN and CDR2 is SYDVKM. This CDR3 is 14 amino acids long. CDR3 sequence reads: CASSFRQVATEAFF. CDR3 nucleotides: TGTGCCAGCAGTTTTAGGCAGGTCGCGACTGAAGCTTTCTTT.

The chain recombines TRBV28 with TRBJ1-5, with 9 nucleotides matching TRBD1. After removal of 2 bases from V and 4 bases from J, the junction contained 6 bases not matched to a gene. The CDR3 is made up of 16 amino acids. In germline, CDR1 is MDHEN, CDR2 SYDVKM. CDR3 DNA: TGTGCCAGCAGTTTAGACCTGGGACAGGGAAATCAGCCCCAGCATTTT. It yields the protein CASSLDLGQGNQPQHF.

This clone is termed medium-sized. The V and J genes are TRBV9 and TRBJ2-1, with D unclear. CDR3 length equals 16 residues. Germline lookup yields CDR1 SGDLS and CDR2 YYNGEE. Deletions cut 2 bases from V and 2 bases from J, with 14 bases between. The CDR3 sequence is CASSVEISVPYNEQFF. CDR3 sequence (DNA): TGTGCCAGCAGCGTGGAGATTAGTGTTCCCTACAATGAGCAGTTCTTC.

The chain couples TRBV18 to TRBJ1-1; 12 nucleotides line up with TRBD1. J lost 3 bases, V lost 4 bases, and 21 bases had no gene match. This CDR3 region has 21 residues. Germline assignment: CDR1 KGHSH and CDR2 LQKENI. The CDR3 DNA reads as TGTGCCAGCTCACTTAGGCCCGGGACAGGGGGCTTACTAAGTGCCTACACTGAAGCTTTCTTT. It specifies CASSLRPGTGGLLSAYTEAFF.

The rearrangement uses TRBV11-3 and TRBJ2-7; 7 bases are shared with TRBD1. Germline CDR1 SGHNT, CDR2 YENEEA. The CDR3 contains 12 residues. Losses at the gene ends were 5 bases for V and 5 bases for J; bases not matched to a gene: 3. CDR3 in amino acids: CASSEGQHEQYF. The DNA for the CDR3 is TGTGCCAGCAGCGAGGGACAGCACGAGCAGTACTTC.

V and J are TRBV3-1 (or the pseudogene TRBV3-2) and TRBJ1-1; the D gene is possibly TRBD1 (6 bases). There are 15 residues in the CDR3. Germline assignment: CDR1 LGHDT and CDR2 YNNKEL (reference sequence). The germline V and J ends were trimmed by 0 bases and 1 base, with 9 bases remaining between them. DNA for the CDR3: TGTGCCAGCAGCCAAGAAGCGGGGGCGAACACTGAAGCTTTCTTT. It is translated as CASSQEAGANTEAFF.

This chain connects TRBV6-2 or TRBV6-3 to TRBJ2-7; TRBD2 is a possible D gene (5 bases). In germline, CDR1 is MNHEY, CDR2 SVGEGT. The CDR3 length is 14 residues. V gave up 2 bases and J gave up 6 bases, with 14 bases separating them. The CDR3 loop reads CASSYATDEGEQYF. In DNA form, the CDR3 reads TGTGCCAGCAGTTACGCCACTGATGAGGGCGAGCAGTACTTC.

The chain joins TRBV6-2 or TRBV6-3 to TRBJ2-2, with 9 nucleotides matching TRBD2. Germline V gives CDR1 MNHEY, CDR2 SVGEGT. With 6 bases clipped from V and 4 bases from J, the junction kept 18 bases outside the gene matches. The CDR3 loop spans 19 amino acids. CDR3 loop: CASSWDWREGLFFTGELFF. The CDR3 coding sequence is TGTGCCAGCAGCTGGGACTGGCGGGAGGGCCTATTCTTCACCGGGGAGCTGTTTTTT.

This clone was seen more than once but under ten times. The V gene is TRBV24-1, the J gene TRBJ2-2, with TRBD2 as a possible D gene (5 bases). V was pared by 3 bases and J by 6 bases, with 28 bases between. Per germline, CDR1 KGHDR and CDR2 SFDVKD. The CDR3 contains 20 residues. CDR3 amino acids: CATSDPVREKLVGFSGELFF. In DNA, the CDR3 is TGTGCCACCAGTGATCCCGTCCGAGAAAAACTAGTCGGGTTTTCCGGGGAGCTGTTTTTT.

The rearrangement joins TRBV28 to TRBJ1-1; a weak D match, TRBD1 (6 bases). V gave up 2 bases and J gave up 5 bases, with 21 bases separating them. The V gene's germline CDR1 is MDHEN and CDR2 SYDVKM. CDR3 length: 17 amino acids. CDR3 residues: CASSLRAWGLPGTEAFF. The CDR3 nucleotides read TGTGCCAGCAGTTTACGAGCCTGGGGGCTCCCGGGAACTGAAGCTTTCTTT. The full variable domain, with the rest looked up from reference TRBV28 and TRBJ1-1, is DVKVTQSSRYLVKRTGEKVFLECVQDMDHENMFWYRQDPGLGLRLIYFSYDVKMKEKGDIPEGYSVSREKKERFSLILESASTNQTSMYLCASSLRAWGLPGTEAFFGQGTRLTVV.

This clone was seen only once. The V gene is TRBV11-3, the J gene TRBJ2-5; 7 bases map to TRBD1. Per the germline V gene, CDR1 is SGHNT and CDR2 is YENEEA. Trimming took 6 bases from V and 1 from J; bases not matched to a gene: 8. The CDR3 contains 15 residues. Here the CDR3 DNA reads TGTGCCAGCAGATATAGGGGGCAGCGCCAAGAGACCCAGTACTTC. Translating it yields CASRYRGQRQETQYF. Based on the CDR3 plus reference TRBV11-3 and TRBJ2-5, the full variable domain is EAGVVQSPRYKIIEKKQPVAFWCNPISGHNTLYWYLQNLGQGPELLIRYENEEAVDDSQLPKDRFSAERLKGVDSTLKIQPAELGDSAVYLCASRYRGQRQETQYFGPGTRLLVL.

The V call is TRBV5-6, the J call TRBJ1-2; TRBD1 matches 9 bases. There are 18 residues in the CDR3. Unmatched junction bases numbered 13, after V lost 0 bases and J lost 4 bases. Germline loops: CDR1 SGHDT, CDR2 YYEEEE. CDR3 nucleotide sequence: TGTGCCAGCAGCTTGGCCTATGGCTCGGGACAGGGATCCTATGGCTACACCTTC. Residues: CASSLAYGSGQGSYGYTF.

The chain joins TRBV5-4 to TRBJ2-3; weak D call: TRBD1 (5 bases). This CDR3 comprises 14 residues. The germline V and J ends were trimmed by 0 bases and 2 bases, with 7 bases remaining between them. Germline V gene lookup returns CDR1 SGHNT and CDR2 YYREEE (reference sequence). CDR3 nucleotide sequence: TGTGCCAGCAGCTTGGGGGGCGCCACAGATACGCAGTATTTT. As protein: CASSLGGATDTQYF.

In nucleotides, the CDR3 is TGTGCCAGCAGCTTAGGGGCGGCAGGAAACACCATATATTTT. Translated: CASSLGAAGNTIYF. The chain recombines TRBV13 with TRBJ1-3; D unresolved. The V gene's germline CDR1 is PRHDT and CDR2 FYEKMQ (reference sequence). The CDR3 runs 14 residues. V was clipped by 0 bases and J by 4 bases, with 7 bases between them.

V and J are TRBV5-1 and TRBJ2-1; D unresolved. The CDR3 covers 16 residues. Germline assignment: CDR1 SGHRS and CDR2 YFSETQ. Trimming removed 2 bases from V and 0 bases from J, with 12 bases in between. In DNA, the CDR3 is TGCGCCAGCAGCTTTGGGCCCGGATCCTCCTACAATGAGCAGTTCTTC. This gives the protein CASSFGPGSSYNEQFF. Variable domain in full (rest from reference TRBV5-1 and TRBJ2-1): KAGVTQTPRYLIKTRGQQVTLSCSPISGHRSVSWYQQTPGQGLQFLFEYFSETQRNKGNFPGRFSGRQFSNSRSEMNVSTLELGDSALYLCASSFGPGSSYNEQFFGPGTRLTVL.

The table lists this clone with a count of one. Here the CDR3 reads CASSWDRATEAFF. CDR3 DNA sequence: TGTGCCAGTAGTTGGGACAGGGCCACTGAAGCTTTCTTT. The V gene is TRBV19, the J gene TRBJ1-1, with 9 bases lining up with TRBD1. Germline V gene sequence: CDR1 LNHDA, CDR2 SQIVND (reference sequence). The V and J ends lost 5 bases and 4 bases, in that order; junction bases with no gene match: 2. The CDR3 runs 13 residues. The entire variable domain, with the rest obtained from reference TRBV19 and TRBJ1-1, is as follows: DGGITQSPKYLFRKEGQNVTLSCEQNLNHDAMYWYRQDPGQGLRLIYYSQIVNDFQKGDIAEGYSVSREKKESFPLTVTSAQKNPTAFYLCASSWDRATEAFFGQGTRLTVV.

The V call is TRBV19, the J call TRBJ2-2; D is perhaps TRBD1 (7 bases). V was trimmed by 5 bases and J by 4 bases, leaving 20 bases between them. Germline assignment: CDR1 LNHDA and CDR2 SQIVND (reference sequence). This CDR3 region has 17 residues. The CDR3 protein is CASSQSASGGITGELFF. The CDR3 coding sequence is TGTGCCAGTAGTCAGTCTGCCTCAGGGGGGATCACCGGGGAGCTGTTTTTT.

The chain combines TRBV7-9 with TRBJ2-7; 11 bases match TRBD1. Germline V gene sequence: CDR1 SEHNR, CDR2 FQNEAQ (reference sequence). V dropped 2 bases and J dropped 1; count of bases not matched to a gene: 10. This CDR3 has 18 residues. The CDR3 reads CASSLPNGGTGGSYEQYF. CDR3 DNA: TGTGCCAGCAGCTTACCAAATGGGGGGACAGGGGGATCCTACGAGCAGTACTTC.

V usage is TRBV7-9 and J usage is TRBJ1-2, with unresolved D. CDR1 is SEHNR and CDR2 is FQNEAQ in the germline V gene (reference sequence). With 5 bases removed from V and 7 bases from J, the gap between germline ends came to 17 bases. The CDR3 loop spans 14 amino acids. CDR3 DNA sequence: TGTGCCAGCAGCCCGGGCGGACCGGAGGGTGGCTACACCTTC. This sequence encodes CASSPGGPEGGYTF.